This entry concerns a single T cell receptor beta chain. Its antigen remains unidentified. The input lacks base qualities; no much larger clone sits a single base away. The donors were 40 or so Caucasian individuals from Russia, aged 6 to 90 years, who were systemically healthy. Around 9.7 milliliters of peripheral blood were collected from each donor into EDTA-treated Vacutainer tubes. PBMCs were isolated by Ficoll-Paque density-gradient centrifugation, with at least 7 million obtained per sample. Total RNA was extracted from PBMCs with Trizol reagent, with at least 6 micrograms obtained per sample. For every donor, flow cytometry on a PBMC aliquot measured the percentage of naive CD45RAhigh/CD27high T cells. This record comes from a study of blood T cells in healthy people across ages (dated by TCRdb to 2015 to 2017). A note on the overall study: In model experiments, roughly one uniquely barcoded TCR beta cDNA molecule per two T cells was captured by template switching. To track age-related changes in TCR beta repertoire diversity, the study relied on deep sequencing normalized with unique cDNA molecular identifiers. Four age groups were formed from the donors: young (average approximately 17 years), middle-aged (approximately 40), aged (approximately 60) and long-lived (more than 75). To avoid experimental bias, donors of different ages were distributed randomly across sequencing lanes. Two additional independent replicas of 1 million unique cDNA reads from the same blood draw were analyzed for two donors (one aged 18 to 30 and one aged 80 or older).

Study-level results and caveats: The CMV infection status of donors was not known, potentially confounding age-related changes in expanded clonotypes. The long-lived group showed more naive CD4+ T cells, fewer expanded clones and increased TCR diversity than the aged group, suggesting age selection. There was a strong correlation between observed TCR beta diversity and the percentage of naive T cells measured by flow cytometry. As age increased, observed TCR beta diversity per million T cells dropped in a roughly linear way, and a significant reduction was already evident by age around 41. Estimates of total diversity based on one million sequenced T cells were regarded as lower bounds and as underestimates. Bulk unsorted PBMC profiling prevented conclusive comparison of naive and antigen-experienced compartments.

The library was obtained by 5' RACE. TCRdb lists the instrument as Illumina HiSeq 2500. A second roughly 6 to 12 cycle PCR used a sample-barcoded 5' primer and a J-beta primer mix. Each TCR beta cDNA molecule received a unique molecular identifier from a template-switch 5' adaptor carrying 12 random nucleotides. Each sample yielded at least 2.5 million CDR3-containing paired-end reads. First-strand cDNA synthesis was performed from all RNA using the Mint cDNA synthesis kit, with priming by a TRBC-specific oligonucleotide. All cDNA was treated with uracil-DNA glycosylase and then went through a first 18-cycle PCR with the universal primers M1SS and BC2_uni_R. Per the source publication's procedure: Each sample was normalized by randomly selecting 1 million high-quality reads, each carrying a distinct molecular identifier. Reads with shared molecular identifiers were discarded instead of being binned into consensus sequences. MiTCR, set to a Q25 quality threshold and the strictest error-elimination algorithm, was used for CDR3 identification, clonotype clustering and error correction. A nonparametric unseen species model using Euler transformation provided a lower-bound estimate of total TCR beta diversity. The public sequencing data were trimmed at Q25 with fastp and processed into clonotypes with MiXCR by TCRdb, which kept only in-frame beta chains. Each entry is one CDR3 protein sequence, shown with its most common DNA and genes. The V and J calls were determined by TCRdb, not by the authors. Across this sample there are around 990,000 distinct CDR3 sequences, with more than 30% seen only once. Around 13% of the sample lies in the top ten.

Material: blood. This clonotype was sampled from a man aged 18 to 29 in good health.

The nucleotide sequence reads as follows: TGTGCCAGCAGCACAGGGTTCACTGAAGCTTTCTTT. It translates as CASSTGFTEAFF. The V and J genes are TRBV12-3 or TRBV12-4 and TRBJ1-1, and possibly TRBD1, on 6 matching bases. Inclusive of the bounding cysteine and phenylalanine, the CDR3 is 12 residues long. The only DNA kept is the CDR3, 36 bases in frame from the first base. V is pared back by 6 bases and J by 4 bases, with 9 bases lying between the germline termini.